A single sample is the source of the 4 T cell receptor beta chains below, sequenced in a study of regulatory T cells in long-lasting Graves disease. Noted time point: newly diagnosed GD, antithyroid drugs for less than 3 months. There was RNA extracted from PBMCs, and the TCR library was made from it. Construction of TCR beta libraries relied on iRepertoire HTBI primers and on Arm-PCR targeting CDR3 regions. TCRdb reprocessed the multiplex PCR reads with MiXCR, giving one entry per CDR3 protein. Among about 400,000 distinct CDR3 sequences listed, approximately 16% were seen once. The same sample was also used in a study of T cells in Graves' hyperthyroidism and ophthalmopathy.

The material was peripheral blood mononuclear cells (PBMCs), obtained at new diagnosis, from a patient treated with antithyroid drugs. The source is a woman aged 40 to 50 with Graves disease.

With regard to this clonotype: A read error is possible here, since a much larger clone lies one base away. This chain connects TRBV2 to TRBJ2-3; D not certain. The V end was cut by 0 bases, the J end by 1 base, with 8 bases between. Germline V lookup: CDR1 SNHLY, CDR2 FYNNEI. CDR3 length: 15 residues. The CDR3 DNA reads TGTGCCAGCAGTGAAGCGCTAGGAGGCACAGATACGCAGTATTTT. Protein product: CASSEALGGTDTQYF.

This clonotype showed up many times. The CDR3 DNA sequence: TGTGCCAGCAGCTTAGTGGCCGGGATTAAGCAGTTCTTC. Translation: CASSLVAGIKQFF. The V and J genes are TRBV7-9 and TRBJ2-1; the D gene is possibly TRBD2 (5 bases). Per the germline V gene, CDR1 is SEHNR and CDR2 is FQNEAQ (reference sequence). Trimming removed 1 base at V and 11 bases at J, with 12 bases between. CDR3 size: 13 residues.

This clonotype was recorded many times. J is TRBJ2-5 and V is TRBV12-3 or TRBV12-4, with TRBD2 matching 8 bases. V shed 6 bases, J shed 1 base, and the junction held 4 bases outside the gene matches. CDR3 length: 14 residues. The CDR3 DNA reads TGTGCCAGCAGCACTAGCGGTTTCCAAGAGACCCAGTACTTC. It encodes CASSTSGFQETQYF.

There are many counts of this clonotype. The V call is TRBV11-3, the J call TRBJ2-1; 8 bases map to TRBD2. Germline V lookup: CDR1 SGHNT, CDR2 YENEEA. This CDR3 comprises 14 residues. The V segment lost 2 bases and the J segment 8 bases; nucleotides outside the gene matches: 5. This chain's CDR3 is CASSLHRGGDEQFF. Here the CDR3 DNA reads TGTGCCAGCAGCTTACACCGGGGGGGGGATGAGCAGTTCTTC.